The rows below give T cell receptor beta chains drawn from one sample of a study of long-term antiretroviral therapy in people with HIV. The assay was immunoSEQ multiplex PCR, and TCRdb's table has in-frame clones only and misses some. The repertoire holds roughly 20,000 clones, with just under 85% as singletons. The input for sequencing was unsorted PBMCs, taken around 4 years after starting antiretroviral therapy. The receptors originated from a man aged 18-30 years with HIV. Both conserved end residues are part of each CDR3. Fields, in order: clone size, J gene, V gene, D gene, CDR3 DNA, CDR3 protein. The D gene is left open where the match is weak. Rows may omit the clone size; those that give it use once, few, many or a size class.

- TRBJ2-1 TRBV6-1 - TGTGCCAGCGCCAAGACAGGGGAGGGGTCCGATGAGCAGTTCTTC CASAKTGEGSDEQFF
- TRBJ1-3 TRBV9 - TGTGCCAGCGGGGGATCTTATGGAAACACCATATATTTT CASGGSYGNTIYF
- TRBJ2-2 TRBV6-5 - TGTGCCAGCAGTTACTGGACCGAAGGGGCCGGGGAGCTGTTTTTT CASSYWTEGAGELFF
- TRBJ1-1 TRBV9 - TGTGCCAGCAGCGTACAGGGAGAGTTGAACGCTGAAGCTTTCTTT CASSVQGELNAEAFF
- TRBJ2-3 TRBV4-2 TRBD2 TGTGCCAGCAGCCAAGAGATTGGGCTAGCGGGGGGGCTGGATACGCAGTATTTT CASSQEIGLAGGLDTQYF
- TRBJ2-5 TRBV7-9 - TGTGCCAGCAGCCCCACGGAGACCCAGTACTTC CASSPTETQYF
- TRBJ2-2 TRBV2 - TGTGCCAGCAGTGACCTTTTTGTTGGGGCCTTGAACACCGGGGAGCTGTTTTTT CASSDLFVGALNTGELFF
few TRBJ1-6 TRBV27 - TGTGCCAGCAGTTTTTTCGAGGACAGCATACGTGGACCCCTCCACTTT CASSFFEDSIRGPLHF
- TRBJ1-1 TRBV28 - TGTGCCAGCAGTTCTATCGGGACGCCTAACACTGAAGCTTTCTTT CASSSIGTPNTEAFF
- TRBJ1-6 TRBV5-5 TRBD1 TGTGCCAGCAGCTTGGCCGGGACAGGGGTGTCCACCCATTCACCCCTCCACTTT CASSLAGTGVSTHSPLHF
- TRBJ2-2 TRBV13 - TGTGCCAGCAGCGGCACCGGGGAGCTGTTTTTT CASSGTGELFF
- TRBJ1-1 TRBV14 - TGTGCCAGCAGCCAAGAACGGTTCACTGAAGCTTTCTTT CASSQERFTEAFF
- TRBJ1-1 TRBV5-8 TRBD1 TGTGCCAGCAGCCTGTACAGGGGGCGGGCGAACACTGAAGCTTTCTTT CASSLYRGRANTEAFF
- TRBJ2-2 TRBV5-1 - TGCGCCAGCAGTGCTTCGGGCGGGGAGCTGTTTTTT CASSASGGELFF
once TRBJ2-2 TRBV6-5 - TGTGCCAGCAGTTACCGTCCCGAGGGGCTCACCGGGGAGCTGTTTTTT CASSYRPEGLTGELFF
few TRBJ1-3 TRBV5-1 - TGCGCCAGCAGCTATGAGGGGACTTGGGGGGAAAACACCATATATTTT CASSYEGTWGENTIYF
- TRBJ1-1 TRBV5-1 - TGCGCCAGCAGCTTGGTGGGACCGTCGAACACTGAAGCTTTCTTT CASSLVGPSNTEAFF
once TRBJ2-7 TRBV5-1 - TGCGCCAGCAGCTTGACCACGGGGGCCAGATTCTACGAGCAGTACTTC CASSLTTGARFYEQYF
- TRBJ2-7 TRBV2 - TGTGCCAGCGGGGACCCAATAGCTACCTCCTACGAGCAGTACTTC CASGDPIATSYEQYF
- TRBJ1-2 TRBV6-5 - TGTGCCAGCAGTTACTCGAGGCAGGGGTACGGCTACACCTTC CASSYSRQGYGYTF
- TRBJ1-4 TRBV5-8 - TGTGCCAGCAGCCGGGGGTCAACTAATGAAAAACTGTTTTTT CASSRGSTNEKLFF
- TRBJ1-2 TRBV6-5 TRBD1 TGTGCCACAAAAACCCAGGGGACAGGGAGTGGCTACACCTTC CATKTQGTGSGYTF
- TRBJ1-5 TRBV2 - TGTGCCAGCACCTCGGGGACACCTAATCAGCCCCAGCATTTT CASTSGTPNQPQHF
- TRBJ1-2 TRBV5-1 TRBD1 TGCGCCAGCAGCTCCGGACAGGGTTATGGCTACACCTTC CASSSGQGYGYTF
- TRBJ2-3 TRBV5-1 - TGCGCCAGCAGCTTGGATCCTCACACAGATACGCAGTATTTT CASSLDPHTDTQYF
- TRBJ1-5 TRBV6-5 TRBD1 TGTGCCAGCAGCGACCGGGGACAGGGCAATCAGCCCCAGCATTTT CASSDRGQGNQPQHF
- TRBJ2-1 TRBV6-1 - TGTGCCAGCAGGCTAGCGAGGGGCTACAATGAGCAGTTCTTC CASRLARGYNEQFF
- TRBJ1-4 TRBV5-1 - TGCGCCAGCAGCTCCAGGGGTAATAATGAAAAACTGTTTTTT CASSSRGNNEKLFF
- TRBJ1-4 TRBV6-5 - TGTGCCAGCAGTTACGGCCAGGGTGGTGAAAAACTGTTTTTT CASSYGQGGEKLFF
- TRBJ2-2 TRBV5-1 - TGCGCCAGCAGCTCCACAGGGTCCGGCACCGGGGAGCTGTTTTTT CASSSTGSGTGELFF
- TRBJ1-6 TRBV10-3 - TGTGCCATCAAGGAAATCTATAATTCACCCCTCCACTTT CAIKEIYNSPLHF
- TRBJ1-5 TRBV5-3 - TGTGCCAACCCCAGAGCCTCTAGCAATCAGCCCCAGCATTTT CANPRASSNQPQHF
- TRBJ2-7 TRBV27 TRBD1 TGTGCCAGCAGTTTAGGGACAGCGAAGCAGTACTTC CASSLGTAKQYF
- TRBJ1-1 TRBV4-1 TRBD1 TGCGCCAGCAGCCAAGAGTGGACAGGGGGCCCTGAAGCTTTCTTT CASSQEWTGGPEAFF
- TRBJ2-5 TRBV7-9 - TGTGCCAGCAGCTTACCGGGGCGGAGGGAGACCCAGTACTTC CASSLPGRRETQYF
once TRBJ2-6 TRBV19 - TGTGCCAGTAGTATGCGGGCAACAGGGTCTGGGGCCAACGTCCTGACTTTC CASSMRATGSGANVLTF
- TRBJ2-3 TRBV7-9 TRBD2 TGTGCCCACGGCCCGGGGGGGCGAGATACGCAGTATTTT CAHGPGGRDTQYF
- TRBJ2-5 TRBV6-5 TRBD1 TGTGCCAGCAGTTACTCCCGGGACAGCGTGTTCGAGACCCAGTACTTC CASSYSRDSVFETQYF
- TRBJ2-3 TRBV2 - TGTGCCAGCAGTATTCGGTACCGCGATGCAGATACGCAGTATTTT CASSIRYRDADTQYF
- TRBJ1-2 TRBV10-3 - TGTGCCATCAGGGCGCCCCGGGATGGCTACACCTTC CAIRAPRDGYTF
- TRBJ2-3 TRBV2 - TGTGCCAGCAGTGAAGCAGATACGCAGTATTTT CASSEADTQYF
- TRBJ1-3 TRBV30 - TGTGCCTGGAGTGTAACGCATCCTCGAGGGGGAGCCCGGACCGGAAACACCATATATTTT CAWSVTHPRGGARTGNTIYF
- TRBJ1-5 TRBV19 - TGTGCCAGTAGTATAGGGTATAGCAATCAGCCCCAGCATTTT CASSIGYSNQPQHF
- TRBJ2-5 TRBV2 - TGTGCCAGCAATAAGGTCAGGGTGGAGACCCAGTACTTC CASNKVRVETQYF
few TRBJ1-5 TRBV11-2 - TGTGCCAGCAGCTTACAGGACCACAATCAGCCCCAGCATTTT CASSLQDHNQPQHF
- TRBJ2-3 TRBV7-9 TRBD1 TGTGCCAGCAGTGGGGCAGGGGGTACAGATACGCAGTATTTT CASSGAGGTDTQYF
- TRBJ2-3 TRBV18 TRBD2 TGTGCCAGCTCAGCTCGGACTAGCGCTAGCACAGATACGCAGTATTTT CASSARTSASTDTQYF
- TRBJ1-2 TRBV18 - TGTGCCAGCTCACCGGACGGAGGTACCTATGGCTACACCTTC CASSPDGGTYGYTF
- TRBJ2-7 TRBV29-1 - TGCAGCGTTCGGGGCGCCTACGAGCAGTACTTC CSVRGAYEQYF
- TRBJ1-6 TRBV7-3 - TGTGCCAGCAGCTTAAGCGGGGGGGAAAATTCACCCCTCCACTTT CASSLSGGENSPLHF
- TRBJ1-2 TRBV27 - TGTGCCAGCAAGGAACACGCCGACTATGGCTACACCTTC CASKEHADYGYTF
- TRBJ2-3 TRBV7-8 - TGTGCCAGCATCCAGGGGCACCACACAGATACGCAGTATTTT CASIQGHHTDTQYF
- TRBJ1-6 TRBV5-1 - TGCGCCAGCAACCGGGATTATAATTCACCCCTCCACTTT CASNRDYNSPLHF
- TRBJ2-5 TRBV5-8 - TGTGCCAGCAGTAGGGGGAGCCAAGAGACCCAGTACTTC CASSRGSQETQYF
- TRBJ2-1 TRBV7-3 - TGTGCCAGCAGCTTTCAGGGGAACAATGAGCAGTTCTTC CASSFQGNNEQFF
once TRBJ1-2 TRBV19 - TGTAAGAGGCAGGACCTAGACTATGGCTACACCTTC CKRQDLDYGYTF
once TRBJ1-6 TRBV18 TRBD1 TGTGCCAGCTCGGACTACAGGGGATTGCTGGCTAGCTCACCCCTCCACTTT CASSDYRGLLASSPLHF